One and the same sample provided the 21 T cell receptor beta chains below, sequenced in a study of cytomegalovirus exposure and HLA in healthy donors. Researchers ran the PCR with 60 Vbeta and 13 Jbeta primers. The repertoire was sequenced with immunoSEQ multiplex PCR; TCRdb's copy has only in-frame clones and lacks some. This table holds around 210,000 clones, more than 75% found once. The source material was PBMCs. These receptors all stem from a male donor in good health and CMV-seropositive.

The chain links TRBV28 to TRBJ1-5; D is unclear. Trimming took 1 base from V and 8 from J, leaving 9 bases between them. The CDR3 has 13 amino acids. In germline, CDR1 is MDHEN, CDR2 SYDVKM. In nucleotides, the CDR3 is TGTGCCAGCAGTTTATTATCCCCGGAGCCCCAGCATTTT. This gives the protein CASSLLSPEPQHF.

The V and J genes are TRBV14 and TRBJ1-1; maybe TRBD1 (5 bases). In germline, CDR1 is SGHDN, CDR2 FVKESK. The V end lost 0 bases, the J end lost 10 bases, and 12 bases lay between the germline ends. This CDR3 spans 13 amino acids. The CDR3 DNA sequence: TGTGCCAGCAGCCAAGATCTAAGGGGTGGAGCTTTCTTT. This gives the protein CASSQDLRGGAFF.

The chain links TRBV20-1 to TRBJ1-2; D not certain. V lost 6 bases to trimming and J lost 3 bases, with 5 bases between them. Germline CDR1 is DFQATT and CDR2 is SNEGSKA (reference sequence). There are 10 residues in the CDR3. The CDR3: CSATDYGYTF. The CDR3 nucleotides are TGCAGTGCCACTGACTATGGCTACACCTTC.

The chain combines TRBV7-3 with TRBJ2-3; maybe TRBD2 (7 bases). CDR1 and CDR2 (germline): SGHTA, FQGTGA. V dropped 2 bases and J dropped 0 bases, with 12 bases sitting between them. This CDR3 comprises 16 residues. DNA for the CDR3: TGTGCCAGCAGCTTACCCGGGGGGCCCAGCACAGATACGCAGTATTTT. As protein: CASSLPGGPSTDTQYF.

The chain combines TRBV6-6 with TRBJ1-2, with 7 bases fitting TRBD1. V dropped 5 bases and J dropped 8; count of bases not matched to a gene: 8. The CDR3 is 13 residues long. The germline V gene encodes CDR1 MNHNY and CDR2 SVGAGI (reference sequence). CDR3 nucleotide sequence: TGTGCCAGCAGTAATGACAGGGAGGAAGGCTACACCTTC. Translation gives CASSNDREEGYTF.

CDR3 sequence reads: CASTGTGTETEAFF. The CDR3 coding sequence is TGTGCCAGCACCGGAACCGGGACAGAGACTGAAGCTTTCTTT. The J gene is TRBJ1-1, the V gene TRBV6-1; 7 nucleotides match TRBD1. Germline V gene data show CDR1 as MNHNS and CDR2 as SASEGT. With V trimmed by 7 bases and J by 5 bases, 10 bases remained unmatched. CDR3 length equals 14 residues.

The chain combines TRBV2 with TRBJ1-5; 12 positions match TRBD1. Germline V lookup: CDR1 SNHLY, CDR2 FYNNEI. V was clipped by 6 bases and J by 0 bases; unmatched bases: 12. The CDR3 spans 19 residues. CDR3 sequence (DNA): TGTGCCAGCAGGGTCCCGCGGGGACAGGGGGCGTATAGCAATCAGCCCCAGCATTTT. This codes for CASRVPRGQGAYSNQPQHF.

This clone was found once. V usage is TRBV4-2 and J usage is TRBJ2-7, with TRBD2 matching 7 bases. The germline V gene encodes CDR1 LGHNA and CDR2 YNFKEQ. The CDR3 runs 14 residues. V was pared by 5 bases and J by 2 bases, with 6 bases of the junction left unmatched. The CDR3 sequence: CASSSRTSPYEQYF. CDR3 sequence (DNA): TGTGCCAGCAGCTCACGGACTAGTCCCTACGAGCAGTACTTC.

The V gene is TRBV7-9, the J gene TRBJ2-2; 9 bases map to TRBD1. The CDR3 totals 16 residues. The trim removed 1 base at V and 6 bases at J, leaving 6 bases unmatched. Germline CDR1 SEHNR, CDR2 FQNEAQ (reference sequence). The CDR3 DNA reads as TGTGCCAGCAGCTTAGGGACGGGACAGGGTTCCGGGGAGCTGTTTTTT. Translated, it gives CASSLGTGQGSGELFF.

This rearrangement joins TRBV6-5 to TRBJ2-6; possible D gene TRBD1, 5 bases. CDR1 and CDR2 from the germline V gene are MNHEY and SVGAGI. The CDR3 loop spans 16 amino acids. V gave up 3 bases and J gave up 1 base, with 10 bases separating them. CDR3 sequence reads: CASSYRRESGANVLTF. The CDR3 region has the DNA TGTGCCAGCAGTTATCGCAGGGAATCTGGGGCCAACGTCCTGACTTTC.

This CDR3 is CASSLGPGNEKLFF. The CDR3 DNA follows: TGTGCCAGCAGCTTAGGCCCGGGTAATGAAAAACTGTTTTTT. The gene calls are TRBV7-3 and TRBJ1-4; D call uncertain. The CDR3 extends over 14 amino acids. The V gene lost 2 bases and the J gene lost 4 bases, with 8 bases spanning the gap. Germline lookup yields CDR1 SGHTA and CDR2 FQGTGA. Complete variable domain (other parts from reference TRBV7-3 and TRBJ1-4): GAGVSQTPSNKVTEKGKYVELRCDPISGHTALYWYRQSLGQGPEFLIYFQGTGAADDSGLPNDRFFAVRPEGSVSTLKIQRTERGDSAVYLCASSLGPGNEKLFFGSGTQLSVL.

The chain joins TRBV27 to TRBJ2-7, with TRBD1 identical over 9 bases. CDR1 MNHEY and CDR2 SMNVEV come from the germline V gene (reference sequence). Germline trimming cut 6 bases from V and 6 bases from J; bases unmatched to any gene: 12. This CDR3 is 15 amino acids long. This CDR3 reads CASRSDRDRVSEQYF. In DNA, the CDR3 is TGTGCCAGCAGGTCTGACCGGGACAGGGTGTCCGAGCAGTACTTC.

This sequence joins TRBV7-3 and TRBJ2-7, with a possible D match to TRBD1 (6 bases). The germline V gene encodes CDR1 SGHTA and CDR2 FQGTGA. V lost 5 bases, J lost 5 bases, and 10 bases lay in between. The CDR3 totals 12 residues. CDR3 in DNA: TGTGCCAGCAGCCGTGAGGGGGACGAGCAGTACTTC. This encodes CASSREGDEQYF.

The V and J genes are TRBV15 and TRBJ1-6, with a possible D match to TRBD1 (5 bases). This CDR3 is 15 amino acids long. The germline gives CDR1 LNHNV, CDR2 YYDKDF (reference sequence). Trimming cost V 1 base and J 7 bases, with 11 bases left between them. CDR3: CATSRVTGPNSPLHF. CDR3 nucleotide sequence: TGTGCCACCAGCAGAGTCACAGGACCAAATTCACCCCTCCACTTT.

This rearrangement joins TRBV4-3 to TRBJ1-2; D not certain. V gave up 0 bases and J gave up 3 bases, with 8 bases separating them. CDR1 and CDR2 from the germline V gene are LGHNA and YSLEER. The CDR3 runs 14 residues. The CDR3: CASSQDSQDYGYTF. For the CDR3, the DNA is TGCGCCAGCAGCCAAGATTCGCAGGACTATGGCTACACCTTC.

The chain links TRBV6-1 to TRBJ1-6; TRBD1 agrees at 9 bases. The V gene's germline CDR1 is MNHNS and CDR2 SASEGT. The CDR3 runs 12 residues. V was pared by 9 bases and J by 10 bases, with 4 bases of the junction left unmatched. This CDR3 reads CARDRGSSPLHF. The CDR3 nucleotides are TGTGCCAGGGACAGGGGCAGCTCACCCCTCCACTTT.

The chain employs TRBV25-1 and TRBJ1-4, with 11 nucleotides matching TRBD1. From germline, CDR1 is MGHDK and CDR2 SYGVNS. The CDR3 runs 16 residues. Trimming removed 4 bases from V and 8 bases from J; junction bases left unmatched: 9. The CDR3 protein is CASSGGGTGGREKLFF. CDR3 nucleotide sequence: TGTGCCAGCAGTGGAGGAGGGACAGGGGGTAGAGAAAAACTGTTTTTT.

This clone was seen a handful of times. The V and J genes are TRBV7-9 and TRBJ2-7; the D gene is possibly TRBD1 (6 bases). Trimming left V 5 bases short and J 4 bases short, with 21 bases between. CDR3 length: 16 amino acids. The germline V gene encodes CDR1 SEHNR and CDR2 FQNEAQ (reference sequence). In nucleotides, the CDR3 is TGTGCCAGCAGCCTCACTAAGCAGGGGCCAATATACGAGCAGTACTTC. This codes for CASSLTKQGPIYEQYF.

On this clone: This specimen includes other DNA sequences encoding the same CDR3. The chain recombines TRBV7-3 with TRBJ2-7, with 10 nucleotides matching TRBD2. V was pared by 5 bases and J by 2 bases, with 3 bases of the junction left unmatched. Per the germline V gene, CDR1 is SGHTA and CDR2 is FQGTGA. This CDR3 contains 14 residues. The CDR3 protein is CASSPSGGPYEQYF. CDR3 coding DNA: TGTGCCAGCAGCCCTAGCGGGGGACCCTACGAGCAGTACTTC.

The CDR3 DNA reads TGCAGCGGGACCGGGACTAGCGGGCTCGGTGAGCAGTTCTTC. This sequence encodes CSGTGTSGLGEQFF. This rearrangement joins TRBV29-1 to TRBJ2-1, with 12 bases identical to TRBD2. V lost 7 bases to trimming and J lost 9 bases; unmatched junction nucleotides: 10. The CDR3 contains 14 residues. The germline CDR1 and CDR2 sequences are SQVTM and ANQGSEA.

The chain employs TRBV6-1 and TRBJ1-2, with 7 positions matching TRBD1. The CDR3 is made up of 15 amino acids. V dropped 2 bases and J dropped 4; count of bases not matched to a gene: 7. Per the germline V gene, CDR1 is MNHNS and CDR2 is SASEGT. The CDR3 is CASSENRGGIYGYTF. The CDR3 DNA reads as TGTGCCAGCAGTGAAAACAGGGGAGGTATCTATGGCTACACCTTC.